The sample holds a few counts of the clone carrying this TCR beta chain. The data are from a study of blood T cell repertoires in COVID-19. The wider study: The analysed material was cDNA or gDNA that came from T cells, B-cell-depleted T cells, or PBMCs.

Using immunoSEQ multiplex PCR, the repertoire was profiled, and TCRdb retains in-frame clones only, with some absent. The sample lists about 260,000 clones, less than 90% occurring once. CDR1 and CDR2 (germline): LNHDA, SQIVND (reference sequence). With V trimmed by 7 bases and J by 0 bases, 12 bases remained unmatched. The CDR3 has 17 residues. Sequenced sample: peripheral blood. The TCR sequence derives from a man in his 60s with acute or convalescent COVID-19. The genes are TRBV19 and TRBJ1-3; the match to TRBD1 covers 7 bases. The CDR3 sequence is CASKLSGTAGSGNTIYF. The CDR3 region has the DNA TGTGCCAGTAAGCTTTCGGGGACAGCCGGCTCTGGAAACACCATATATTTT.